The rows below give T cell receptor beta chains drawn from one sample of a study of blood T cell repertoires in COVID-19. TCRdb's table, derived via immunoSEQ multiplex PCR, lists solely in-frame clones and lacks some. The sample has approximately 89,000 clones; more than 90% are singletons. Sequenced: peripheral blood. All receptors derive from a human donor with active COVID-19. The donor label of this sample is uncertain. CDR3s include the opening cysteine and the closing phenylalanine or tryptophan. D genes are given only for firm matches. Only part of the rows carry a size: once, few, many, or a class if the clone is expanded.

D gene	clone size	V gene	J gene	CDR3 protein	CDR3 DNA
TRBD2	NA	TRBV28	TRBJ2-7	CASSGGSWEQYF	TGTGCCAGCAGCGGGGGGTCTTGGGAGCAGTACTTC
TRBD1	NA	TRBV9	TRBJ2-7	CASSTRQGWEQYF	TGTGCCAGCAGCACCCGACAGGGTTGGGAGCAGTACTTC
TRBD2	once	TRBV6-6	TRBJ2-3	CASTLAGEDTQYF	TGTGCCAGCACCCTAGCGGGGGAAGATACGCAGTATTTT
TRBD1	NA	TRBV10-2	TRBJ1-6	CASSESYRTGRNSPLHF	TGCGCCAGCAGTGAGTCTTATCGGACAGGGAGAAATTCACCCCTCCACTTT
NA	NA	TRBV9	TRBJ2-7	CARVSRNHEQYF	TGTGCCAGGGTGAGTCGCAACCACGAGCAGTACTTC
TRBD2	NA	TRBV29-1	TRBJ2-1	CSVGLAGVSNNEQFF	TGCAGCGTGGGGTTAGCGGGAGTGTCGAACAATGAGCAGTTCTTC
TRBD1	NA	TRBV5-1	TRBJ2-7	CASKPPGTGLYEQYF	TGCGCCAGCAAACCTCCCGGGACAGGTCTCTACGAGCAGTACTTC
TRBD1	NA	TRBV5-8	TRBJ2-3	CASSLGTGGRTDTQYF	TGTGCCAGCAGCCTGGGGACAGGGGGCAGGACAGATACGCAGTATTTT
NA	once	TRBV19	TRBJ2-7	CASQRQDSYEQYF	TGTGCCAGTCAAAGGCAGGACTCCTACGAGCAGTACTTC
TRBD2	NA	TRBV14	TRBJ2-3	CASSVGPAGGPADTQYF	TGTGCCAGCAGTGTGGGTCCAGCGGGGGGGCCAGCAGATACGCAGTATTTT
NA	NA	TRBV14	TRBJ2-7	CASSPQGGPYEQYF	TGTGCCAGCAGCCCCCAGGGGGGCCCCTACGAGCAGTACTTC
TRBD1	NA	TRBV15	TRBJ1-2	CATSRDLDRTSGYTF	TGTGCCACCAGCAGAGATCTGGACAGGACAAGCGGCTACACCTTC
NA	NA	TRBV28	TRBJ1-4	CASSLLRGKLFF	TGTGCCAGCAGTTTATTACGGGGGAAACTGTTTTTT
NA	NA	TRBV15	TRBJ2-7	CATSRAQGYEQYF	TGTGCCACCAGCCGGGCTCAGGGCTACGAGCAGTACTTC
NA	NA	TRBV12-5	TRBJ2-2	CASGLVSTGELFF	TGTGCTAGTGGTTTGGTGAGTACCGGGGAGCTGTTTTTT